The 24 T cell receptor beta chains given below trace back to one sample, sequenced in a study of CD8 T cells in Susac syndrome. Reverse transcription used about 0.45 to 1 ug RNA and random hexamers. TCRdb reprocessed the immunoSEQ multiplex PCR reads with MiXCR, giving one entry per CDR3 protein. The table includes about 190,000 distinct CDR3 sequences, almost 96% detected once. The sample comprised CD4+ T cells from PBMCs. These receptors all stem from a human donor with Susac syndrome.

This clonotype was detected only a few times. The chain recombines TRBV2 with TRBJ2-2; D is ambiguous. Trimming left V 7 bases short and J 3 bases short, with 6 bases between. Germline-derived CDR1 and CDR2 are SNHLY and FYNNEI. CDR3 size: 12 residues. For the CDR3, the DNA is TGTGCCAGCACCCCCTACACCGGGGAGCTGTTTTTT. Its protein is CASTPYTGELFF.

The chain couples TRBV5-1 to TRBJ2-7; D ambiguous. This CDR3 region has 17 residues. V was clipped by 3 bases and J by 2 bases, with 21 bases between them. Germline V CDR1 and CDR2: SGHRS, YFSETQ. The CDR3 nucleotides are TGCGCCAGCAGCTCATTCCACGCCGGGCCCCCAACCTACGAGCAGTACTTC. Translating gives CASSSFHAGPPTYEQYF.

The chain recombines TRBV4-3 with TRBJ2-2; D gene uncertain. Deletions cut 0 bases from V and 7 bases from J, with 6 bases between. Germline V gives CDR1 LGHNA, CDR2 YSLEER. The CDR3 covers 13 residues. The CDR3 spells CASSQEDLGELFF. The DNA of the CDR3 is TGCGCCAGCAGCCAAGAAGATCTCGGGGAGCTGTTTTTT.

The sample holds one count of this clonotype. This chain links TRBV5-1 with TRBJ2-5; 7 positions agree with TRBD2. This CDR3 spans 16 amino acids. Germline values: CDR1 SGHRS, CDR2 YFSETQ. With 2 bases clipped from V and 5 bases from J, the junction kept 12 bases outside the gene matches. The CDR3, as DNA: TGCGCCAGCAGCTTAGGACTAGAGCCTACCGGGGAGACCCAGTACTTC. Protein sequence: CASSLGLEPTGETQYF.

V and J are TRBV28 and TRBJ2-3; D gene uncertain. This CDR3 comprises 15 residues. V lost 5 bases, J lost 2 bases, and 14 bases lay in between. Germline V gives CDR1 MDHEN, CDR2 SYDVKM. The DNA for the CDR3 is TGTGCCAGCAGTCCGACGGTACCCTCCACAGATACGCAGTATTTT. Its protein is CASSPTVPSTDTQYF.

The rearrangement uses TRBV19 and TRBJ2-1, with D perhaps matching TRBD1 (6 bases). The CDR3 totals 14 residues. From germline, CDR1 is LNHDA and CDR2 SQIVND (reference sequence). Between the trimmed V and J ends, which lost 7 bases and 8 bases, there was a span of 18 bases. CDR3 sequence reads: CASKGTPNFDEQFF. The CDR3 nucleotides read TGTGCCAGTAAGGGGACACCAAATTTCGATGAGCAGTTCTTC.

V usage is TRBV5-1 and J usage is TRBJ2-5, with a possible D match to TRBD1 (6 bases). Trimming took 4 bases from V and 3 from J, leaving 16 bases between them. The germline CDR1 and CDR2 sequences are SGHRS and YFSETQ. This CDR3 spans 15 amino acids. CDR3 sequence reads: CASSHAGAAKETQYF. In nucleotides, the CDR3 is TGCGCCAGCAGCCACGCAGGGGCCGCTAAAGAGACCCAGTACTTC.

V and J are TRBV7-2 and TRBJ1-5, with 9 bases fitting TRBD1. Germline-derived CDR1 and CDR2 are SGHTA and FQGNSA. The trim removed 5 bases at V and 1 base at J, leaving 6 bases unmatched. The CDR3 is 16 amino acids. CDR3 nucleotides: TGTGCCAGCAGCCCCGGAGGGACAGGGAGCAATCAGCCCCAGCATTTT. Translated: CASSPGGTGSNQPQHF.

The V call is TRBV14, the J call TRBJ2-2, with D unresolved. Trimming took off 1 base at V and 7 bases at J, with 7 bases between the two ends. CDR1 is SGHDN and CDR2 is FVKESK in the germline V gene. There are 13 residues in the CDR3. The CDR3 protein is CASSQAAIGELFF. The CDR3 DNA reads TGTGCCAGCAGCCAAGCAGCGATCGGGGAGCTGTTTTTT. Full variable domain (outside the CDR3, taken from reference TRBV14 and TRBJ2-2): EAGVTQFPSHSVIEKGQTVTLRCDPISGHDNLYWYRRVMGKEIKFLLHFVKESKQDESGMPNNRFLAERTGGTYSTLKVQPAELEDSGVYFCASSQAAIGELFFGEGSRLTVL.

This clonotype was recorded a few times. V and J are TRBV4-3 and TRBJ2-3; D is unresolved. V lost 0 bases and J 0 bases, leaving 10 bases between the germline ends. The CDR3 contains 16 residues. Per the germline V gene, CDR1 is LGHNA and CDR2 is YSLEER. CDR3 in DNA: TGCGCCAGCAGCCAAGATCAGCCGGTTAGCACAGATACGCAGTATTTT. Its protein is CASSQDQPVSTDTQYF.

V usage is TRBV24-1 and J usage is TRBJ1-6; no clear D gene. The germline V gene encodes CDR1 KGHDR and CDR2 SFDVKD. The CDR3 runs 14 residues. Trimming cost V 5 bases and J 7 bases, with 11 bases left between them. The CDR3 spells CATSVGRGNSPLHF. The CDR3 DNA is TGTGCCACCAGTGTCGGGCGAGGGAATTCACCCCTCCACTTT.

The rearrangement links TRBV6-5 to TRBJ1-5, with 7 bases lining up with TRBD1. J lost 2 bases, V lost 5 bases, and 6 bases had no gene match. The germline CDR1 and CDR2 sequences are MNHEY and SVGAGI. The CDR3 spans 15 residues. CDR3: CASSGDRAGNQPQHF. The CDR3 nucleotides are TGTGCCAGCAGTGGCGACAGGGCCGGCAATCAGCCCCAGCATTTT.

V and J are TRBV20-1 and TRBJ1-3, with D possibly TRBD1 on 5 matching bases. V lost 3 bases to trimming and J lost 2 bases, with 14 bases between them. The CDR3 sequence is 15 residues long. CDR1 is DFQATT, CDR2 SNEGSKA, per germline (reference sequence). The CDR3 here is CSARGSGTAGNTIYF. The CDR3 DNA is TGCAGTGCTAGGGGGTCGGGGACTGCTGGAAACACCATATATTTT.

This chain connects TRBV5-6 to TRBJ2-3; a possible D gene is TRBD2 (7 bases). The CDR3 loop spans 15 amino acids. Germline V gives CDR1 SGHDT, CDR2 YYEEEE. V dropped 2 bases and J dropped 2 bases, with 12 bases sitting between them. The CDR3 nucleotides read TGTGCCAGCAGCTTCCGGGGGGCCCACACAGATACGCAGTATTTT. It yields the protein CASSFRGAHTDTQYF.

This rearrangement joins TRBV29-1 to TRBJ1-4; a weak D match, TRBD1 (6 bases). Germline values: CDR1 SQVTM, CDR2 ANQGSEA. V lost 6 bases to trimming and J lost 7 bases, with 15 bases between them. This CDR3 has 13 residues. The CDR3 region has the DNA TGCAGCGTCTTTAGGGACAACGCTGAAAAACTGTTTTTT. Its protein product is CSVFRDNAEKLFF.

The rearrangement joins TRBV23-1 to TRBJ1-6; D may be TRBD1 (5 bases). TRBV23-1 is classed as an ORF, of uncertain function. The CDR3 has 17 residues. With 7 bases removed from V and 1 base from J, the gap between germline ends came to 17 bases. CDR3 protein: CASKAFPGSSYNSPLHF. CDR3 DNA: TGCGCCAGCAAAGCCTTCCCAGGGTCTTCCTATAATTCACCCCTCCACTTT.

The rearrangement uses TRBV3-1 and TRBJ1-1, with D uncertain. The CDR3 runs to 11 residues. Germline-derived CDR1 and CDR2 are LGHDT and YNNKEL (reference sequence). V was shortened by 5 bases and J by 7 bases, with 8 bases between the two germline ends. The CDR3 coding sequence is TGTGCCAGCAGCACAGCGGGTGAAGCTTTCTTT. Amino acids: CASSTAGEAFF. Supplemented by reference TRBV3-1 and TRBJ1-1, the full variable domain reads DTAVSQTPKYLVTQMGNDKSIKCEQNLGHDTMYWYKQDSKKFLKIMFSYNNKELIINETVPNRFSPKSPDKAHLNLHINSLELGDSAVYFCASSTAGEAFFGQGTRLTVV.

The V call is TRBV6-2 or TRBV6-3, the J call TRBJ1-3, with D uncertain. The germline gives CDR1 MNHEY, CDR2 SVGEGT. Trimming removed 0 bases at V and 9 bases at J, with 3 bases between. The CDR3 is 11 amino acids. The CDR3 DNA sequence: TGTGCCAGCAGTTACTCGACCACCATATATTTT. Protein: CASSYSTTIYF.

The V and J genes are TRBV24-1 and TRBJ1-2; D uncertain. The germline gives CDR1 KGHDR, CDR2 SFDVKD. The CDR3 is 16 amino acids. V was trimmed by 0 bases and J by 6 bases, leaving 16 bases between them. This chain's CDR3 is CATSDLTVDRPHGYTF. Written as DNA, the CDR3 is TGTGCCACCAGTGATTTGACAGTGGACCGCCCCCATGGCTACACCTTC.

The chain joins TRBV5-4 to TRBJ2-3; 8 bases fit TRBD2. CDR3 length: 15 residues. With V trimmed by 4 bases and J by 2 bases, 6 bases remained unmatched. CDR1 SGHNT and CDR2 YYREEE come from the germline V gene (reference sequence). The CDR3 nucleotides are TGTGCCAGCAGCCGGGGGGGCCGGTCCACAGATACGCAGTATTTT. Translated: CASSRGGRSTDTQYF.

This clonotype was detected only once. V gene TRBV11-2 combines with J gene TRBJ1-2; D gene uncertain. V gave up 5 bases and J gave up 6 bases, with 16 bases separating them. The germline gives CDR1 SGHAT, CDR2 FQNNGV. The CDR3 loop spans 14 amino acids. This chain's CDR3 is CASSPRIRGHGYTF. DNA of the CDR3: TGTGCCAGCAGCCCTCGTATTCGTGGGCATGGCTACACCTTC.

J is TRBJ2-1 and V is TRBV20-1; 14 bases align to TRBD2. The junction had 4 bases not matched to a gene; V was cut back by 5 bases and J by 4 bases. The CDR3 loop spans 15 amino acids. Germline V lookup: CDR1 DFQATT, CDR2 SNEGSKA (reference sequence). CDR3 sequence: CSARGLAGGYNEQFF. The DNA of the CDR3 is TGCAGTGCTCGTGGACTAGCGGGGGGATACAATGAGCAGTTCTTC.

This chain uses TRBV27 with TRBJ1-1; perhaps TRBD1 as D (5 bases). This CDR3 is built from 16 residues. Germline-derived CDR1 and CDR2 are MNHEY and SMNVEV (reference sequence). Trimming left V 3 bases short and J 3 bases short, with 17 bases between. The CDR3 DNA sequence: TGTGCCAGCAGTTTCCTAGGGCCTCCCAGGGACACTGAAGCTTTCTTT. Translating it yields CASSFLGPPRDTEAFF.

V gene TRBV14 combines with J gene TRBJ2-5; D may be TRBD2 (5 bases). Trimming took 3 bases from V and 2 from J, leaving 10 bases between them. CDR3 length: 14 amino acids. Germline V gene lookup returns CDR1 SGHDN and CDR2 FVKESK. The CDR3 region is CASSHGVLQETQYF. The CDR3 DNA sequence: TGTGCCAGCAGCCACGGGGTGCTACAAGAGACCCAGTACTTC.